This T cell receptor (beta chain) was documented in a study of T cell repertoires in cytomegalovirus infection. The wider study: Public TCR beta signature analysis indicated the presence of both CMV infection and matching HLA type.

This clonotype was observed many times. The antigen is undetermined. A single record per CDR3 protein comes from TCRdb applying MiXCR to the reads. Altogether 310,000 or so distinct CDR3 sequences are present, more than 20% being singletons, with the ten largest covering approximately 12%. Germline V gene data show CDR1 as SGHAT and CDR2 as FQNNGV. CDR3 length: 15 residues. The V gene end was trimmed by 5 bases and the J gene end by 6 bases; junction bases not matched to a gene: 9. The clonotype was recovered from a human donor in good health (CMV status not recorded). Some clones in this sample may be carry-over from other donors' samples. The sample in question was cultured PBMCs, obtained from culture after CMV antigen stimulation. The chain joins TRBV11-2 to TRBJ2-1; TRBD2 matches 8 bases. Written as DNA, the CDR3 is TGTGCCAGCAGCCCCACCAGCGGGAGTTTCAATGAGCAGTTCTTC. It is translated as CASSPTSGSFNEQFF.